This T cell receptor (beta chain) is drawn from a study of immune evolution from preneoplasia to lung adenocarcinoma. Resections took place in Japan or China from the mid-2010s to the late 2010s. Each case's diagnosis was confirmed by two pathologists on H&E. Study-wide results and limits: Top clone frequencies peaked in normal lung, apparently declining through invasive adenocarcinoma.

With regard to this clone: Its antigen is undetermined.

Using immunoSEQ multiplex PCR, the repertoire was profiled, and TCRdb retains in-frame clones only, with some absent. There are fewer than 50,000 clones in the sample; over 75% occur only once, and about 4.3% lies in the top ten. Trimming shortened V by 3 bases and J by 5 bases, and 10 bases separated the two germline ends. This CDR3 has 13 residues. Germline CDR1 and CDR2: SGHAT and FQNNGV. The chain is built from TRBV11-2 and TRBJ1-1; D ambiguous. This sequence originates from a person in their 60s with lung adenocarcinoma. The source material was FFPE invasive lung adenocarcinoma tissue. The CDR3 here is CASSLNSRTEAFF. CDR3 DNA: TGTGCCAGCAGCTTGAACAGTCGGACTGAAGCTTTCTTT.